This T cell receptor (beta chain) was sequenced in a study of blood T cells in healthy people across ages. A second PCR, run for about 6 to 12 cycles, used a sample-barcoded 5' primer plus a J-beta primer mix. TCRdb called the 5' RACE reads again in MiXCR, with one record for every CDR3 protein. The sample shows 1.4 million or so distinct CDR3 sequences, less than 45% of them seen only once. A remark on this clonotype: What it recognizes is unknown. One base away lies a much larger clone, so this may be a sequencing read error.

Whole-study results and caveats: It was not possible, with unsorted PBMCs, to conclusively compare naive and antigen-experienced cells. Per million T cells, TCR beta diversity dropped roughly linearly as age increased.

Sequenced sample: blood. The TCR originated in a woman aged 18-29 years in good health.

Written as DNA, the CDR3 is TGCGCCAGCAGCCAAGATGGTCAGGGGCGAGAGGCCCAGTACTTC. Encoded protein: CASSQDGQGREAQYF. The J gene is TRBJ2-7, the V gene TRBV4-1, with a tentative D call TRBD1 (6 bases). This CDR3 contains 15 residues. Germline V CDR1 and CDR2: MGHRA, YSYEKL. Between the trimmed V and J ends, which lost 0 bases and 10 bases, there was a span of 19 bases.